These T cell receptor beta chains were read from a single sample in a study of cytomegalovirus exposure and HLA in healthy donors. Clones were sequenced by immunoSEQ multiplex PCR, and TCRdb holds only the in-frame ones, with some missing. The table shows some 130,000 clones, with around 80% occurring only once. Sample: PBMCs. The source of these receptors is a human donor in good health. Both conserved end residues are part of each CDR3.

v_gene: TRBV2
j_gene: TRBJ1-4
CDR3aa: CASCGGLAVNEKLFF

v_gene: TRBV6-5
j_gene: TRBJ2-7
CDR3aa: CASSYTGLAGGKEYF

v_gene: TRBV27
j_gene: TRBJ1-2
CDR3aa: CASRDRGYGYTF

v_gene: TRBV21-1
j_gene: TRBJ1-1
CDR3aa: CASTLNGEGRGNTEAFF

v_gene: TRBV29-1
j_gene: TRBJ1-2
CDR3aa: CSVGQGDYGYTF

v_gene: TRBV6-5
j_gene: TRBJ1-2
CDR3aa: CASSYSQGAYGYTF

v_gene: TRBV6-1
j_gene: TRBJ1-5
CDR3aa: CASSEEGAGYQPQHF

v_gene: TRBV5-5
j_gene: TRBJ1-4
CDR3aa: CASSLVSGSNEKLFF

v_gene: TRBV2
j_gene: TRBJ1-5
CDR3aa: CASSEARRALGGSNQPQHF

v_gene: TRBV19
j_gene: TRBJ1-5
CDR3aa: CASTRKGVNSNQPQHF

v_gene: TRBV4-1
j_gene: TRBJ1-6
CDR3aa: CASSQDVGSSYNSPLHF

v_gene: TRBV19
j_gene: TRBJ2-5
CDR3aa: CASAGGETQYF

v_gene: TRBV5-1
j_gene: TRBJ2-5
CDR3aa: CASSLGTGVKETQYF